A single sample gave rise to the 16 T cell receptor beta chains below, sequenced in a study of T-cell memory formation after mild COVID-19. TCRdb analysed the 5' RACE reads with MiXCR anew, one entry per CDR3 protein. The sample includes 200,000 to 250,000 distinct CDR3 sequences, 9.5% to 10% seen only once; the top ten take 3.5%. Sequenced material: PBMCs or a T cell subset sorted from them (not recorded which). Receptors were obtained from a man aged 18 to 30 who had mild COVID-19 (a few samples of this study predate the infection). Cell type and time point are not known.

The rearrangement joins TRBV18 to TRBJ2-2; D is unresolved. Trimming removed 0 bases at V and 5 bases at J, with 4 bases between. The germline V gene has CDR1 KGHSH and CDR2 LQKENI. The CDR3 is made up of 13 amino acids. The CDR3 DNA reads TGTGCCAGCTCACCACCGGGAACCGGGGAGCTGTTTTTT. Encoded protein: CASSPPGTGELFF.

Only a few counts were recorded for this clonotype. The chain couples TRBV20-1 to TRBJ2-7; D is unclear. Between the trimmed V and J ends, which lost 0 bases and 1 base, there was a span of 7 bases. From germline, CDR1 is DFQATT and CDR2 SNEGSKA (reference sequence). CDR3 length: 13 residues. DNA for the CDR3: TGCAGTGCTAGAGATCCCGGTTCCTACGAGCAGTACGTC. It encodes CSARDPGSYEQYV.

The table lists this clonotype with many counts. The chain uses TRBV10-3 and TRBJ2-3; D unclear. Germline loops: CDR1 ENHRY, CDR2 SYGVKD. The CDR3 extends over 13 amino acids. Trimming pared 0 bases from V and 3 bases from J, leaving 4 bases between. CDR3: CAISESGTDTQYF. The CDR3 DNA reads as TGTGCCATCAGTGAGTCGGGGACAGATACGCAGTATTTT.

This clonotype showed up just a few times. The rearrangement links TRBV6-6 to TRBJ1-2; a possible D gene is TRBD1 (5 bases). There are 12 residues in the CDR3. V was pared by 2 bases and J by 7 bases, with 8 bases between. Germline V gene lookup returns CDR1 MNHNY and CDR2 SVGAGI (reference sequence). This CDR3 is CASSYGQGGYTF. CDR3 sequence (DNA): TGTGCCAGCAGTTACGGGCAGGGTGGCTACACCTTC.

The V and J genes are TRBV4-1 and TRBJ1-2; D gene unclear. CDR3 length: 11 residues. The V gene's germline CDR1 is MGHRA and CDR2 YSYEKL. Trimming shortened V by 5 bases and J by 13 bases, and 14 bases separated the two germline ends. The DNA for the CDR3 is TGCGCCAGCAGCGGCCTCCTGTTCTCCACCTTC. This sequence encodes CASSGLLFSTF.

To note about this clonotype: An end of the junction does not agree with germline; a read error may underlie this. The chain employs TRBV7-2 and TRBJ2-3; D call uncertain. Germline assignment: CDR1 SGHTA and CDR2 FQGNSA. The CDR3 extends over 13 amino acids. Here the CDR3 reads CASSSTVTNTQYF. The DNA of the CDR3 is TGTGCCAGCAGCAGCACAGTCACAAATACGCAGTATTTT.

The chain carries TRBV24-1 and TRBJ2-3, with 9 bases identical to TRBD1. The CDR3 is 17 residues long. Trimming took 5 bases from V and 3 from J; bases not matched to a gene: 11. The germline V gene encodes CDR1 KGHDR and CDR2 SFDVKD. The CDR3 DNA is TGTGCCACCAGTGCCCGGACCGGACAGGGGTCGACAGATACGCAGTATTTT. Translated: CATSARTGQGSTDTQYF.

This clonotype was seen at least ten times. This rearrangement joins TRBV5-1 to TRBJ2-3; TRBD1 matches 9 bases. Trimming at V came to 4 bases and at J to 4 bases, leaving 7 bases not matched to a gene. Germline CDR1 reads SGHRS; CDR2 reads YFSETQ. The CDR3 covers 15 residues. CDR3 sequence reads: CASSPRTGAPDTQYF. DNA for the CDR3: TGCGCCAGCAGCCCTAGGACAGGGGCCCCAGATACGCAGTATTTT.

This clonotype was found a few times. The chain couples TRBV6-5 to TRBJ2-2, with 10 bases that match TRBD2. The CDR3 length is 16 residues. Losses at the gene ends were 2 bases for V and 1 base for J; bases not matched to a gene: 1. Germline V gives CDR1 MNHEY, CDR2 SVGAGI. The CDR3 reads CASSYPSGGNTGELFF. CDR3 in DNA: TGTGCCAGCAGTTACCCTAGCGGGGGGAACACCGGGGAGCTGTTTTTT.

The V and J genes are TRBV6-2 or TRBV6-3 and TRBJ2-1; 7 bases fit TRBD1. The CDR3 totals 14 residues. Germline CDR1 MNHEY, CDR2 SVGEGT. Trimming removed 8 bases from V and 6 bases from J; junction bases left unmatched: 10. The CDR3 is CASCPRTGRNEQFF. The CDR3 nucleotides are TGTGCCAGCTGTCCCCGGACAGGACGCAATGAGCAGTTCTTC.

The chain recombines TRBV12-3 or TRBV12-4 with TRBJ2-5; the match to TRBD1 covers 7 bases. Trimming removed 6 bases from V and 2 bases from J; junction bases left unmatched: 3. This CDR3 comprises 13 residues. CDR3 nucleotide sequence: TGTGCCAGCAGGAGGACAGGACAAGAGACCCAGTACTTC. Its protein is CASRRTGQETQYF.

This clonotype showed up just a few times. CDR3 DNA: TGTGCCAGCACTCCTGGGACCCCCTACGAGCAGTACTTC. As protein: CASTPGTPYEQYF. The genes are TRBV6-2 or TRBV6-3 and TRBJ2-7, with D perhaps being TRBD1 or TRBD2 (5 bases each). The ends were cut back, 7 bases at V and 2 bases at J, with 12 bases in the middle. The length of the CDR3 is 13 residues. Germline V gene lookup returns CDR1 MNHEY and CDR2 SVGEGT.

This clonotype occurred a few times. The chain carries TRBV9 and TRBJ1-2; D unresolved. Germline assignment: CDR1 SGDLS and CDR2 YYNGEE. The CDR3 is made up of 12 amino acids. Trimming removed 6 bases from V and 4 bases from J, with 10 bases in between. In DNA form, the CDR3 reads TGTGCCAGCACGAGAGAAAGCTATGGCTACACCTTC. Translating it yields CASTRESYGYTF.

This clonotype was counted a few times. The chain carries TRBV7-8 and TRBJ2-5; TRBD1 matches 7 bases. The CDR3 spans 15 residues. With V trimmed by 1 base and J by 4 bases, 6 bases remained unmatched. CDR1 and CDR2 from the germline V gene are SGHVS and FQNEAQ. CDR3 protein: CASSLGQGTSETQYF. Written as DNA, the CDR3 is TGTGCCAGCAGCTTAGGACAGGGTACTTCAGAGACCCAGTACTTC.

This rearrangement joins TRBV7-9 to TRBJ1-6; D call uncertain. V was cut by 1 base and J by 5 bases, with 9 bases left in between. The CDR3 covers 15 residues. The germline gives CDR1 SEHNR, CDR2 FQNEAQ (reference sequence). CDR3 protein: CASSLGRRDNSPLHF. The DNA for the CDR3 is TGTGCCAGCAGCTTAGGGCGTCGGGATAATTCACCCCTCCACTTT.

This clonotype was picked up a small number of times. For the CDR3, the DNA is TGCAGTGCTAGAAGAGGCGGGGGGTTCTCCTACGAGCAGTACTTC. It is translated as CSARRGGGFSYEQYF. The gene calls are TRBV20-1 and TRBJ2-7; 8 bases align to TRBD2. The germline V gene encodes CDR1 DFQATT and CDR2 SNEGSKA (reference sequence). Trimming cost V 2 bases and J 0 bases; bases outside gene matches: 6. This CDR3 region has 15 residues.